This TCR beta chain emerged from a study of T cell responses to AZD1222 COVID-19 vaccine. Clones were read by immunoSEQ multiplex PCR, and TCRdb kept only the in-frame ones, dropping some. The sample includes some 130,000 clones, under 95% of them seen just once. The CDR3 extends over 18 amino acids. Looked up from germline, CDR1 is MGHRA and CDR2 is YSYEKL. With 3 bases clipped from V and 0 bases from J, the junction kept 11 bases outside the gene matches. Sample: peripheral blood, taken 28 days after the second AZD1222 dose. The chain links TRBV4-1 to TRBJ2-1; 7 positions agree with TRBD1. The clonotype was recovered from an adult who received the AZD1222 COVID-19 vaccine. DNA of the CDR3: TGCGCCAGCAGCCAGCGGTCTATCAGGGGGAGCTCCTACAATGAGCAGTTCTTC. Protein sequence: CASSQRSIRGSSYNEQFF.